The 3 T cell receptor beta chains below were found in one sample sequenced in a study of cytomegalovirus exposure and HLA in healthy donors. Primers: 60 Vbeta forward and 13 Jbeta reverse. TCRdb's table, derived via immunoSEQ multiplex PCR, lists solely in-frame clones and lacks some. Its table lists under 95,000 clones. The sample comprised PBMCs. These receptors were collected from a man aged 45 to 65 in good health and CMV-seronegative.

The chain employs TRBV7-2 and TRBJ1-3; D uncertain. Trimming pared 1 base from V and 0 bases from J, leaving 10 bases between. This CDR3 is 16 amino acids long. Germline V CDR1 and CDR2: SGHTA, FQGNSA. CDR3 in amino acids: CASSLGGLISGNTIYF. CDR3 DNA sequence: TGTGCCAGCAGCTTAGGCGGACTGATCTCTGGAAACACCATATATTTT.

J is TRBJ2-7 and V is TRBV6-5; 9 bases line up with TRBD1. Germline lookup yields CDR1 MNHEY and CDR2 SVGAGI. This CDR3 is 14 amino acids long. V trimming: 2 bases; J trimming: 6 bases; junction bases outside the gene matches: 5. This CDR3 reads CASSYPGQGSEQYF. CDR3 nucleotide sequence: TGTGCCAGCAGTTACCCCGGACAGGGGAGCGAGCAGTACTTC.

The rearrangement links TRBV27 to TRBJ2-7, with TRBD2 matching over 8 bases. CDR1 and CDR2 (germline): MNHEY, SMNVEV (reference sequence). The CDR3 spans 14 residues. J was trimmed by 5 bases and V by 10 bases; bases with no gene match: 13. CDR3: CATVGGTRLDEQYF. The CDR3 nucleotides read TGTGCCACCGTCGGGGGGACTAGGTTGGACGAGCAGTACTTC.